Listed here are 16 T cell receptor beta chains from one sample, sequenced in a study of CD8 T cells in ankylosing spondylitis. TCRdb used MiXCR to reprocess the 5' RACE reads, holding one entry per CDR3 protein. In the table there are 500,000 to 650,000 distinct CDR3 sequences, approximately 5% of which are singletons. General observations from the study: Eight or nine highly homologous variants formed a TCR beta motif that appeared characteristic of ankylosing spondylitis blood.

These receptors have no identified antigens. Sequencing used blood, either unsorted or a sorted T cell fraction (not recorded which). The receptors come from a male donor with ankylosing spondylitis.

J is TRBJ2-1 and V is TRBV14; 11 bases fit TRBD2. With V trimmed by 4 bases and J by 3 bases, 8 bases remained unmatched. This CDR3 comprises 17 residues. Germline CDR1 reads SGHDN; CDR2 reads FVKESK. The CDR3 loop is CASSRGGLADRYNEQFF. CDR3 DNA sequence: TGTGCCAGCAGCCGGGGGGGACTAGCGGACCGCTACAATGAGCAGTTCTTC.

This rearrangement joins TRBV5-1 to TRBJ2-2; TRBD2 agrees at 9 bases. The V segment lost 1 base and the J segment 5 bases; nucleotides outside the gene matches: 6. Germline CDR1 reads SGHRS; CDR2 reads YFSETQ. The CDR3 contains 16 residues. CDR3 coding DNA: TGCGCCAGCAGCTTGACAGCGGGGGGCTTGACCGGGGAGCTGTTTTTT. Its translation: CASSLTAGGLTGELFF.

This clonotype has ten or more counts. The chain has TRBV6-1 and TRBJ2-2; 10 bases are shared with TRBD2. V trimming: 8 bases; J trimming: 8 bases; junction bases outside the gene matches: 14. This CDR3 contains 16 residues. Germline-derived CDR1 and CDR2 are MNHNS and SASEGT. The DNA for the CDR3 is TGTGCCAGCCTCAACCCCCAACTAGCGGGGTCTGGGGAGCTGTTTTTT. Translation gives CASLNPQLAGSGELFF.

This clonotype has a count of ten or more. This chain connects TRBV7-2 to TRBJ1-2; TRBD1 agrees at 8 bases. The trim removed 4 bases at V and 8 bases at J, leaving 9 bases unmatched. The CDR3 has 14 residues. Germline values: CDR1 SGHTA, CDR2 FQGNSA. The CDR3 loop reads CASSSGWTGRGYTF. The CDR3 coding sequence is TGTGCCAGCAGCTCCGGGTGGACAGGGCGCGGCTACACCTTC.

This clonotype occurred many times. The chain links TRBV12-5 to TRBJ2-3, with 7 positions matching TRBD1. The junction had 6 bases not matched to a gene; V was cut back by 5 bases and J by 1 base. Germline V gives CDR1 LGHNT, CDR2 FRNRAP. CDR3 length: 15 residues. CDR3 sequence (DNA): TGTGCTAGTGGTGGGGGACAGATCCGCACAGATACGCAGTATTTT. Protein sequence: CASGGGQIRTDTQYF.

CDR3 loop: CASSYLTSQFF. The CDR3 bases are TGTGCCAGCAGTTATTTGACCTCTCAGTTCTTC. The chain carries TRBV6-2 or TRBV6-3 and TRBJ2-1, with unresolved D. The CDR3 runs 11 residues. V shed 3 bases and J shed 13 bases, with 10 bases lying between them. Germline V gene sequence: CDR1 MNHEY, CDR2 SVGEGT.

This clonotype was seen many times. CDR3 in amino acids: CASSPVRGADTQYF. The CDR3 DNA reads TGTGCCAGCTCACCCGTTAGGGGGGCAGATACGCAGTATTTT. This sequence joins TRBV18 and TRBJ2-3; perhaps D is TRBD1 or TRBD2 (6 bases each). The germline V and J ends were trimmed by 3 bases and 4 bases, with 11 bases remaining between them. The CDR3 is made up of 14 amino acids. In germline, CDR1 is KGHSH, CDR2 LQKENI.

This clonotype was seen repeatedly, ten times or more. J is TRBJ2-7 and V is TRBV13, with 8 bases aligning to TRBD1. This CDR3 region has 13 residues. Looked up from germline, CDR1 is PRHDT and CDR2 is FYEKMQ (reference sequence). Trimming removed 5 bases from V and 3 bases from J; junction bases left unmatched: 3. CDR3 in amino acids: CASSGTGLYEQYF. DNA of the CDR3: TGTGCCAGCAGCGGGACAGGACTCTACGAGCAGTACTTC.

This clonotype has a handful of counts. The DNA of the CDR3 is TGTGCCAGCACCACGTGGGGTTCTGAGCAGTTCTTC. Protein product: CASTTWGSEQFF. The genes are TRBV11-2 and TRBJ2-1; the D is unclear. The V end lost 7 bases, the J end lost 9 bases, and 13 bases lay between the germline ends. The CDR3 covers 12 residues. Looked up from germline, CDR1 is SGHAT and CDR2 is FQNNGV.

This clonotype was detected many times. The rearrangement uses TRBV20-1 and TRBJ1-2; perhaps TRBD1 as D (5 bases). Germline CDR1 and CDR2: DFQATT and SNEGSKA (reference sequence). The V end was cut by 3 bases, the J end by 6 bases, with 17 bases between. The CDR3 is 14 amino acids. CDR3 amino acids: CSARNSGTLHGYTF. The CDR3 nucleotides are TGCAGTGCTAGGAATTCCGGGACGTTGCATGGCTACACCTTC.

On this clonotype itself: Relative to the germline gene, one junction end is altered; a read error may explain this. The V and J genes are TRBV5-6 and TRBJ2-3, with TRBD2 matching over 10 bases. This CDR3 spans 17 amino acids. Germline V CDR1 and CDR2: SGHDT, YYEEEE. The CDR3 sequence is CAISPGYGTSASDTQYF. The CDR3 DNA is TGTGCCATCAGCCCCGGGTACGGGACTAGCGCTTCAGATACGCAGTATTTT.

This clonotype was recorded many times. One end of the junction fails to match germline, which may point to a read error. V is TRBV6-2 or TRBV6-3 and J is TRBJ1-5; TRBD1 might be the D (5 bases). The CDR3 runs 14 residues. Germline V gene data show CDR1 as MNHEY and CDR2 as SVGEGT. CDR3 DNA: TGTGCCTGCAGAGATAGGGGAGAGGATCAGCCCCAGCATTTT. Protein product: CACRDRGEDQPQHF.

The table lists this clonotype with many counts. The chain carries TRBV5-1 and TRBJ2-5, with TRBD2 matching over 7 bases. The CDR3 runs to 13 residues. V trimming: 2 bases; J trimming: 3 bases; junction bases outside the gene matches: 1. CDR1 and CDR2 (germline): SGHRS, YFSETQ. The CDR3 nucleotides are TGCGCCAGCAGCTTTGGACTAGAAGAGACCCAGTACTTC. Translated, it gives CASSFGLEETQYF. Filled out from reference TRBV5-1 and TRBJ2-5, the complete variable domain reads KAGVTQTPRYLIKTRGQQVTLSCSPISGHRSVSWYQQTPGQGLQFLFEYFSETQRNKGNFPGRFSGRQFSNSRSEMNVSTLELGDSALYLCASSFGLEETQYFGPGTRLLVL.

This clonotype was counted ten times or more. The chain links TRBV20-1 to TRBJ1-2; D is unresolved. V shed 5 bases and J shed 5 bases, with 21 bases lying between them. Germline lookup yields CDR1 DFQATT and CDR2 SNEGSKA (reference sequence). This CDR3 is built from 15 residues. The CDR3 sequence is CSASTVGTMEYGYTF. The CDR3 DNA reads as TGCAGTGCTTCAACGGTCGGCACGATGGAGTATGGCTACACCTTC.

This clonotype came up many times. The chain recombines TRBV4-1 with TRBJ2-1; a possible D gene is TRBD2 (5 bases). Trimming took off 4 bases at V and 1 base at J, with 17 bases between the two ends. The CDR3 consists of 17 residues. The germline V gene encodes CDR1 MGHRA and CDR2 YSYEKL. CDR3 amino acids: CASSPADYPSSYNEQFF. The CDR3 nucleotides are TGCGCCAGCAGCCCAGCCGACTATCCAAGTTCCTACAATGAGCAGTTCTTC.

This clonotype was counted many times. V gene TRBV20-1 combines with J gene TRBJ2-1; D gene uncertain. V dropped 6 bases and J dropped 6 bases, with 15 bases sitting between them. This CDR3 spans 13 amino acids. Germline V gene data show CDR1 as DFQATT and CDR2 as SNEGSKA (reference sequence). CDR3 DNA: TGCAGTGCCAAACGGATAACTGTCAATGAGCAGTTCTTC. Protein product: CSAKRITVNEQFF.